This T cell receptor (beta chain) was captured by sequencing in a study of Graves' ophthalmopathy and Graves' hyperthyroidism. Overall study context: Samples of peripheral blood were obtained at initial diagnosis, prior to treatment of any kind.

RNA transcripts provided the template for amplifying TCR beta CDR3 regions. HTBI primers served in a first-round RT-PCR, which a second-round multiplex PCR followed. TCRdb re-called the multiplex PCR reads with MiXCR, one entry per CDR3 protein. The table records about 400,000 distinct CDR3 sequences, around 20% of them present only once. Study-wide points: Among expanded thyroid clonotypes above 0.001 frequency, most also occurred in blood. Ophthalmopathy progression was predicted with 55% to 71% sensitivity and roughly 72% specificity.

The study excluded patients with other autoimmune diseases, uncontrolled infections, pregnancy or lactation. On this clonotype: Its antigen is unknown.

What was sequenced was peripheral blood. The receptor was derived from a woman aged 18-29 years with Graves' ophthalmopathy.

The DNA for the CDR3 is TGTGCCAGCAGTTTCCCAGAACGTACTAACTCCTACGAGCAGTACTTC. Amino acid sequence: CASSFPERTNSYEQYF. The chain is built from TRBV12-3 or TRBV12-4 and TRBJ2-7, with D unresolved. The V end was cut by 3 bases, the J end by 0 bases, with 15 bases between. This CDR3 is built from 16 residues.